The 8 T cell receptor beta chains presented below share a single source sample, sequenced in a study of T cells in Graves' hyperthyroidism and ophthalmopathy. Researchers amplified the TCR beta CDR3 regions from RNA transcripts. HTBI primers were employed in a first-round RT-PCR of the TCR CDR3. TCRdb ran MiXCR on the multiplex PCR reads and lists one entry per CDR3 protein. The data contain approximately 640,000 distinct CDR3 sequences, around 16% of them singletons. Sequencing used blood. Source of these receptors: a man in his fifties with Graves' hyperthyroidism.

This clonotype has a count of ten or more. V gene TRBV20-1 combines with J gene TRBJ2-1, with a weak D call TRBD2 (6 bases). There are 15 residues in the CDR3. V lost 6 bases to trimming and J lost 5 bases, with 20 bases between them. The germline V gene encodes CDR1 DFQATT and CDR2 SNEGSKA (reference sequence). The CDR3 protein is CSAWFRERIDNEQFF. CDR3 DNA sequence: TGCAGTGCCTGGTTTCGGGAGAGGATTGACAATGAGCAGTTCTTC.

This clonotype was seen ten or more times. The rearrangement uses TRBV5-8 and TRBJ2-7, with TRBD1 matching over 9 bases. The germline CDR1 and CDR2 sequences are SGHTS and YDEGEE. J was trimmed by 3 bases and V by 1 base; bases with no gene match: 2. The CDR3 runs to 14 residues. The CDR3 bases are TGTGCCAGCAGCTTGCGGACAGGGGACTACGAGCAGTACTTC. This encodes CASSLRTGDYEQYF. The variable domain in full, with the rest retrieved from reference TRBV5-8 and TRBJ2-7, is EAGVTQSPTHLIKTRGQQATLRCSPISGHTSVYWYQQALGLGLQFLLWYDEGEERNRGNFPPRFSGRQFPNYSSELNVNALELEDSALYLCASSLRTGDYEQYFGPGTRLTVT.

This clonotype was seen a handful of times. The chain links TRBV6-2 or TRBV6-3 to TRBJ2-7, with TRBD2 identical over 10 bases. V was pared by 6 bases and J by 7 bases, with 12 bases of the junction left unmatched. Germline V gives CDR1 MNHEY, CDR2 SVGEGT. There are 15 residues in the CDR3. The CDR3 DNA follows: TGTGCCAGCAGCCCCTTAGCTAGCGGGAGTGGTGAGCAGTACTTC. Protein sequence: CASSPLASGSGEQYF.

This clonotype was observed at least ten times. This chain joins TRBV7-3 and TRBJ2-5; perhaps TRBD2 as D (5 bases). Germline V gene lookup returns CDR1 SGHTA and CDR2 FQGTGA. V was pared by 5 bases and J by 3 bases, with 13 bases between. The CDR3 has 14 residues. Here the CDR3 DNA reads TGTGCCAGCAGCCCAGGACTCGGGAAAGAGACCCAGTACTTC. This gives the protein CASSPGLGKETQYF.

This clonotype was observed a single time. The chain combines TRBV25-1 with TRBJ2-3; 14 positions agree with TRBD2. The trim removed 4 bases at V and 3 bases at J, leaving 6 bases unmatched. Germline assignment: CDR1 MGHDK and CDR2 SYGVNS. This CDR3 has 17 amino acids. CDR3 sequence reads: CASSVPGTSGGTDTQYF. The DNA for the CDR3 is TGTGCCAGCAGTGTCCCCGGGACTAGCGGGGGAACAGATACGCAGTATTTT.

This clonotype has a single count. This chain connects TRBV3-1 to TRBJ2-7, with 9 bases fitting TRBD2. Trimming took 5 bases from V and 2 from J; bases not matched to a gene: 7. Germline assignment: CDR1 LGHDT and CDR2 YNNKEL (reference sequence). This CDR3 spans 15 amino acids. The CDR3 sequence: CASSWRTSAAYEQYF. The DNA of the CDR3 is TGTGCCAGCAGCTGGAGGACTAGCGCAGCCTACGAGCAGTACTTC.

This clonotype showed up just a few times. V and J are TRBV6-1 and TRBJ2-5, with 7 bases aligning to TRBD2. Trimming took 5 bases from V and 4 from J; bases not matched to a gene: 10. The CDR3 length is 15 residues. Germline loops: CDR1 MNHNS, CDR2 SASEGT. The CDR3: CASSPGLPRGETQYF. The CDR3 DNA is TGTGCCAGCAGTCCGGGACTACCGAGGGGAGAGACCCAGTACTTC.

This chain connects TRBV28 to TRBJ2-4; D is perhaps TRBD1 (6 bases). Germline values: CDR1 MDHEN, CDR2 SYDVKM. CDR3 length equals 16 residues. The V and J ends lost 5 bases and 1 base respectively, with 15 bases between them. CDR3 sequence (DNA): TGTGCCAGCAGTCAAACAGGGCTTTGGGCCAAAAACATTCAGTACTTC. It yields the protein CASSQTGLWAKNIQYF. Drawing the rest from reference TRBV28 and TRBJ2-4, the complete variable domain is DVKVTQSSRYLVKRTGEKVFLECVQDMDHENMFWYRQDPGLGLRLIYFSYDVKMKEKGDIPEGYSVSREKKERFSLILESASTNQTSMYLCASSQTGLWAKNIQYFGAGTRLSVL.